The 30 T cell receptor beta chains given below trace back to one sample, sequenced in a study of T cell repertoires in cytomegalovirus infection. TCRdb re-derived calls from the reads in MiXCR, one entry per CDR3 protein. Here the sample spans about 500,000 distinct CDR3 sequences, 30% to 35% being singletons. Antigens of these TCRs are unknown. The source was cultured PBMCs, collected from culture after CMV antigen stimulation. These receptors came from a human donor in good health (CMV status not recorded). Some clones in this sample may be carry-over from other donors' samples.

This clonotype was seen a handful of times. V is TRBV10-3 and J is TRBJ2-7; TRBD2 matches 10 bases. The germline gives CDR1 ENHRY, CDR2 SYGVKD. The CDR3 extends over 14 amino acids. Trimming cost V 6 bases and J 0 bases; bases outside gene matches: 2. The CDR3 region has the DNA TGTGCCATCAGAGGGACTAGCGACTCCTACGAGCAGTACTTC. It codes for CAIRGTSDSYEQYF.

V usage is TRBV2 and J usage is TRBJ2-7; 7 bases match TRBD1. The CDR3 extends over 11 amino acids. V gave up 8 bases and J gave up 3 bases; unmatched junction bases: 1. Germline V gene lookup returns CDR1 SNHLY and CDR2 FYNNEI. CDR3 bases: TGTGCCAGCTGGGACAGCTACGAGCAGTACTTC. It encodes CASWDSYEQYF.

This clonotype was found once. At one end the junction does not follow the germline gene, possibly because of a read error. The J gene is TRBJ2-1, the V gene TRBV11-3, with a weak D call TRBD1 (6 bases). The germline V gene encodes CDR1 SGHNT and CDR2 YENEEA. This CDR3 spans 15 amino acids. In DNA, the CDR3 is TGTGCCAGCAGCCGACCGGGACACGACTACAAGGAGCAGTTCTTC. Translation gives CASSRPGHDYKEQFF. Filled out from reference TRBV11-3 and TRBJ2-1, the complete variable domain reads EAGVVQSPRYKIIEKKQPVAFWCNPISGHNTLYWYLQNLGQGPELLIRYENEEAVDDSQLPKDRFSAERLKGVDSTLKIQPAELGDSAVYLCASSRPGHDYKEQFFGPGTRLTVL.

This clonotype was seen a handful of times. The chain is built from TRBV10-3 and TRBJ2-6; D might be TRBD1 or TRBD2, each matching 7 bases. The germline V and J ends were trimmed by 0 bases and 2 bases, with 11 bases remaining between them. Per germline, CDR1 ENHRY and CDR2 SYGVKD. This CDR3 region has 17 residues. The DNA for the CDR3 is TGTGCCATCAGTGAGTCCAGGGGGGGGGCTGGGGCCAACGTCCTGACTTTC. Its protein is CAISESRGGAGANVLTF.

This rearrangement joins TRBV4-2 to TRBJ2-7; D gene ambiguous. The CDR3 spans 13 residues. CDR1 LGHNA and CDR2 YNFKEQ come from the germline V gene. The germline V and J ends were trimmed by 0 bases and 7 bases, with 10 bases remaining between them. CDR3 in amino acids: CASSQDEHREQYF. The CDR3 DNA reads as TGTGCCAGCAGCCAAGATGAGCATCGGGAGCAGTACTTC.

This clonotype showed up just a few times. The DNA of the CDR3 is TGCGCCAGCAGCCAAACAGGGGTTCTCAATCAGCCCCAGCATTTT. Protein: CASSQTGVLNQPQHF. V and J are TRBV5-1 and TRBJ1-5; 7 bases match TRBD1. This CDR3 spans 15 amino acids. CDR1 and CDR2 from the germline V gene are SGHRS and YFSETQ. The ends lost 4 bases at V and 3 bases at J; junction bases unmatched: 7.

This sequence joins TRBV29-1 and TRBJ2-1; 8 bases agree with TRBD1. The V gene end was trimmed by 7 bases and the J gene end by 16 bases; junction bases not matched to a gene: 9. Germline V gene sequence: CDR1 SQVTM, CDR2 ANQGSEA. This CDR3 has 10 amino acids. CDR3 loop: CSAGDRGLFF. For the CDR3, the DNA is TGCAGCGCAGGCGACAGGGGTCTATTCTTC.

This clonotype was detected a few times. V gene TRBV20-1 combines with J gene TRBJ2-7, with 8 bases matching TRBD1. The CDR3 totals 12 residues. Germline lookup yields CDR1 DFQATT and CDR2 SNEGSKA (reference sequence). J was trimmed by 4 bases and V by 6 bases; bases with no gene match: 5. CDR3 in DNA: TGCAGTGCCATGGACAGGGAGTACGAGCAGTACTTC. Amino acid sequence: CSAMDREYEQYF.

The rearrangement joins TRBV20-1 to TRBJ2-2, with D possibly being TRBD2 (5 bases). Germline-derived CDR1 and CDR2 are DFQATT and SNEGSKA (reference sequence). V was clipped by 6 bases and J by 6 bases, with 8 bases between them. The CDR3 consists of 11 residues. CDR3 sequence reads: CSATRAGELFF. The CDR3 nucleotides read TGCAGTGCAACTAGGGCCGGGGAGCTGTTTTTT.

This clonotype was seen more than once but under ten times. The chain employs TRBV19 and TRBJ2-2; 15 bases align to TRBD2. J lost 3 bases, V lost 7 bases, and 3 bases had no gene match. The CDR3 extends over 16 amino acids. Germline V CDR1 and CDR2: LNHDA, SQIVND (reference sequence). In nucleotides, the CDR3 is TGTGCCAGTATGGGACTAGCGGGAGGCTACACCGGGGAGCTGTTTTTT. This translates into CASMGLAGGYTGELFF.

This clonotype was counted between two and nine times. The genes are TRBV15 and TRBJ2-1, with D possibly being TRBD2 (6 bases). Per germline, CDR1 LNHNV and CDR2 YYDKDF (reference sequence). Between the trimmed V and J ends, which lost 1 base and 9 bases, there was a span of 22 bases. This CDR3 is 17 amino acids long. CDR3 DNA sequence: TGTGCCACCAGCAGAGGAGTCTCGGACCTGGAGGGCCCTGAGCAGTTCTTC. It codes for CATSRGVSDLEGPEQFF.

This chain links TRBV6-2 or TRBV6-3 with TRBJ2-7; 7 bases match TRBD1. The CDR3 covers 14 residues. From germline, CDR1 is MNHEY and CDR2 SVGEGT. V lost 7 bases, J lost 7 bases, and 13 bases stayed unmatched. In nucleotides, the CDR3 is TGTGCCAGCAATATGGACAGGACTTCGGGAGAGCAGTACTTC. It codes for CASNMDRTSGEQYF.

CDR3 in DNA: TGTGCCAGCAGCCGAGAGCTAACTAGCGGGGAGACCTACGAGCAGTACTTC. It codes for CASSRELTSGETYEQYF. The chain uses TRBV2 and TRBJ2-7; the match to TRBD2 covers 10 bases. There are 17 residues in the CDR3. With 6 bases clipped from V and 2 bases from J, the junction kept 13 bases outside the gene matches. Per the germline V gene, CDR1 is SNHLY and CDR2 is FYNNEI.

This chain connects TRBV14 to TRBJ2-2; D is undetermined. This CDR3 has 16 amino acids. The V end was cut by 2 bases, the J end by 0 bases, with 10 bases between. Germline CDR1 and CDR2: SGHDN and FVKESK. CDR3 bases: TGTGCCAGCAGCCAATGGGTAGGAGCGAACACCGGGGAGCTGTTTTTT. Translated, it gives CASSQWVGANTGELFF. The variable domain in full, with the rest retrieved from reference TRBV14 and TRBJ2-2, is EAGVTQFPSHSVIEKGQTVTLRCDPISGHDNLYWYRRVMGKEIKFLLHFVKESKQDESGMPNNRFLAERTGGTYSTLKVQPAELEDSGVYFCASSQWVGANTGELFFGEGSRLTVL.

Only a few counts were recorded for this clonotype. The chain employs TRBV27 and TRBJ2-3, with D tentatively TRBD1 or TRBD2 (5 bases each). V was trimmed by 2 bases and J by 4 bases, leaving 13 bases between them. CDR3 size: 15 residues. The germline V gene encodes CDR1 MNHEY and CDR2 SMNVEV (reference sequence). This chain's CDR3 is CASSLAARGADTQYF. CDR3 sequence (DNA): TGTGCCAGCAGTTTAGCAGCGAGAGGGGCAGATACGCAGTATTTT.

The gene calls are TRBV11-3 and TRBJ1-2, with a tentative D call TRBD1 (6 bases). The V and J ends lost 4 bases and 5 bases respectively, with 17 bases between them. Per the germline V gene, CDR1 is SGHNT and CDR2 is YENEEA. The CDR3 loop spans 15 amino acids. The CDR3 sequence is CASSSQTGSVYGYTF. Here the CDR3 DNA reads TGTGCCAGCAGCTCCCAGACAGGATCAGTGTATGGCTACACCTTC.

This clonotype was seen repeatedly, ten times or more. CDR3 sequence: CAISDGTDTYEQYV. The DNA for the CDR3 is TGTGCCATCAGTGATGGGACAGATACCTACGAGCAGTACGTC. This chain links TRBV10-3 with TRBJ2-7; 7 bases are shared with TRBD1. The length of the CDR3 is 14 residues. V shed 3 bases and J 2 bases; nucleotides not matched to a gene: 4. Germline CDR1 is ENHRY and CDR2 is SYGVKD.

The table lists this clonotype with a few counts. The CDR3 reads CASSLAGRFYGYTF. DNA of the CDR3: TGTGCCAGCAGCTTAGCGGGGAGATTCTATGGCTACACCTTC. The chain links TRBV7-9 to TRBJ1-2; D gene ambiguous. The germline CDR1 and CDR2 sequences are SEHNR and FQNEAQ (reference sequence). V dropped 0 bases and J dropped 4 bases, with 9 bases sitting between them. This CDR3 has 14 residues.

Written as DNA, the CDR3 is TGTGCCAGCAGAGCCACACCTCGCACTGAAGCTTTCTTT. This encodes CASRATPRTEAFF. The rearrangement uses TRBV6-2 or TRBV6-3 and TRBJ1-1; D unresolved. The CDR3 spans 13 residues. Germline lookup yields CDR1 MNHEY and CDR2 SVGEGT. V lost 6 bases, J lost 4 bases, and 12 bases lay in between.

Notes on this clonotype: Being one base from a much bigger clone, this may be a read error. The chain couples TRBV7-2 to TRBJ1-5; 7 bases agree with TRBD1. Germline V gene sequence: CDR1 SGHTA, CDR2 FQGNSA. This CDR3 contains 16 residues. The chain's CDR3 is CVSSPTSGGSNQPQHF. The CDR3 coding sequence is TGTGTCAGCAGCCCGACCTCAGGGGGTAGCAATCAGCCCCAGCATTTT.

The gene calls are TRBV12-3 or TRBV12-4 and TRBJ2-5; D is perhaps TRBD1 or TRBD2 (6 bases each). This CDR3 spans 13 amino acids. The germline V and J ends were trimmed by 8 bases and 5 bases, with 15 bases remaining between them. For the CDR3, the DNA is TGTGCCAGCGGTTGGGGGGCGGGGGAGACCCAGTACTTC. This sequence encodes CASGWGAGETQYF.

The chain uses TRBV7-9 and TRBJ1-4, with 8 bases lining up with TRBD1. The length of the CDR3 is 15 residues. Germline V gives CDR1 SEHNR, CDR2 FQNEAQ (reference sequence). V gave up 7 bases and J gave up 5 bases; unmatched junction bases: 9. DNA for the CDR3: TGTGCCAGCAAGCAAGGACAGGGCCTCAATGAAAAACTGTTTTTT. Encoded protein: CASKQGQGLNEKLFF.

The CDR3 protein is CASSSDVGNYGYTF. DNA for the CDR3: TGTGCCAGCAGCTCGGACGTAGGAAACTATGGCTACACCTTC. The chain uses TRBV7-2 and TRBJ1-2; D call uncertain. The CDR3 is made up of 14 amino acids. From germline, CDR1 is SGHTA and CDR2 FQGNSA. V was cut by 4 bases and J by 2 bases, with 11 bases left in between.

This chain connects TRBV11-2 to TRBJ2-1; the match to TRBD2 covers 8 bases. CDR3 length: 16 residues. J was trimmed by 5 bases and V by 5 bases; bases with no gene match: 11. Germline V gene lookup returns CDR1 SGHAT and CDR2 FQNNGV. The CDR3 is CASSRLTGTRDNEQFF. The CDR3 DNA reads TGTGCCAGCAGCCGGCTAACCGGGACTAGGGACAATGAGCAGTTCTTC.

J is TRBJ2-1 and V is TRBV5-6; D is unresolved. The V end lost 4 bases, the J end lost 9 bases, and 14 bases lay between the germline ends. Germline lookup yields CDR1 SGHDT and CDR2 YYEEEE. The CDR3 is 13 residues long. The CDR3 coding sequence is TGTGCCAGCAGCCCAAACAACGAAGCTGAGCAGTTCTTC. The encoded protein is CASSPNNEAEQFF.

In this sample, this clonotype turned up many times. The rearrangement joins TRBV7-6 to TRBJ2-1; D unresolved. The CDR3 extends over 16 amino acids. With 5 bases removed from V and 2 bases from J, the gap between germline ends came to 16 bases. Germline-derived CDR1 and CDR2 are SGHVS and FNYEAQ. The CDR3 loop reads CASSDKRSLPYNEQFF. The CDR3 region has the DNA TGTGCCAGCAGCGATAAACGAAGCCTTCCCTACAATGAGCAGTTCTTC.

The CDR3 DNA sequence: TGTGCCAGCAGCATAAGCGCGGGACAGGTGGTTAATCAGCCCCAGCATTTT. Translating it yields CASSISAGQVVNQPQHF. V is TRBV7-8 and J is TRBJ1-5, with 8 bases matching TRBD1. J gave up 4 bases and V 5 bases, and 13 bases lay outside the gene matches. This CDR3 is 17 amino acids long. CDR1 is SGHVS, CDR2 FQNEAQ, per germline.

The chain carries TRBV7-8 and TRBJ1-1; D perhaps matches TRBD1 (6 bases). The germline V gene has CDR1 SGHVS and CDR2 FQNEAQ. This CDR3 region has 14 residues. V was shortened by 3 bases and J by 8 bases, with 16 bases between the two germline ends. The CDR3 spells CASSLDRATGEAFF. The CDR3 nucleotides read TGTGCCAGCAGCTTGGACAGAGCCACGGGGGAAGCTTTCTTT.

The rearrangement joins TRBV7-3 to TRBJ2-3, with TRBD2 matching 10 bases. This CDR3 is 15 amino acids long. CDR1 and CDR2 (germline): SGHTA, FQGTGA. Trimming took 5 bases from V and 5 from J; bases not matched to a gene: 7. CDR3: CASSPAGGPGDTQYF. CDR3 in DNA: TGTGCCAGCAGCCCAGCGGGAGGGCCGGGAGATACGCAGTATTTT.

This clonotype was counted ten times or more. The V and J genes are TRBV7-8 and TRBJ1-4; D is possibly TRBD1 (6 bases). Germline V gene lookup returns CDR1 SGHVS and CDR2 FQNEAQ. The CDR3 extends over 13 amino acids. V lost 1 base and J 6 bases, leaving 6 bases between the germline ends. The CDR3 DNA is TGTGCCAGCAGCTTAGGGACAGATGAAAAACTGTTTTTT. It specifies CASSLGTDEKLFF.